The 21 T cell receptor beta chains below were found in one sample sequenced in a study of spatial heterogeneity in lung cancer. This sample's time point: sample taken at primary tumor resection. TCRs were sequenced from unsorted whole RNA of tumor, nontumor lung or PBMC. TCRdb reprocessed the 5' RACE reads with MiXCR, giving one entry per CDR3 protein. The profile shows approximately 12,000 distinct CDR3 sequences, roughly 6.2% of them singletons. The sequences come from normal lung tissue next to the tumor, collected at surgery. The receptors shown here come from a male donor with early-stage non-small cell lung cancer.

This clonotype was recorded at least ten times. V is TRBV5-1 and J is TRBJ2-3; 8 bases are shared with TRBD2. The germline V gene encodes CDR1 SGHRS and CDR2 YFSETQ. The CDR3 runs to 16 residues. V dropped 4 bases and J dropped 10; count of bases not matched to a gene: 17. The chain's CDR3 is CASSGRTSGPPVAQYF. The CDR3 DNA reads TGCGCCAGCAGCGGAAGAACTAGCGGACCGCCCGTGGCGCAGTATTTT.

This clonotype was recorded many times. DNA of the CDR3: TGTGCCAGCATTCCTCAAAGGGGCAAGAACACTGAAGCTTTCTTT. Residues: CASIPQRGKNTEAFF. The chain employs TRBV12-3 or TRBV12-4 and TRBJ1-1; the D gene is possibly TRBD1 (5 bases). V gave up 7 bases and J gave up 1 base, with 16 bases separating them. The length of the CDR3 is 15 residues.

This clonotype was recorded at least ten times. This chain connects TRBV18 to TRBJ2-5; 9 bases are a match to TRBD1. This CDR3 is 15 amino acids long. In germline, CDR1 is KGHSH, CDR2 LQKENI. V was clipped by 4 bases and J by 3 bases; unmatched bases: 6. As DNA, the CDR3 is TGTGCCAGCTCACGGCTACGGACAGGGGAAGAGACCCAGTACTTC. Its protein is CASSRLRTGEETQYF.

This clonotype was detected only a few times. CDR3 loop: CSAEGAVQETQYF. DNA for the CDR3: TGCAGCGCTGAGGGGGCAGTTCAAGAGACCCAGTACTTC. The chain links TRBV29-1 to TRBJ2-5; 7 nucleotides line up with TRBD1. The length of the CDR3 is 13 residues. V lost 7 bases, J lost 2 bases, and 7 bases stayed unmatched. The V gene's germline CDR1 is SQVTM and CDR2 ANQGSEA.

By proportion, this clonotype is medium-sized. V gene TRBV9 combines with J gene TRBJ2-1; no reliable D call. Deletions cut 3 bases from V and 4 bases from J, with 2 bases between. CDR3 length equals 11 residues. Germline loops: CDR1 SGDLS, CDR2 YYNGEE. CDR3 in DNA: TGTGCCAGCAGCGGGTACAATGAGCAGTTCTTC. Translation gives CASSGYNEQFF.

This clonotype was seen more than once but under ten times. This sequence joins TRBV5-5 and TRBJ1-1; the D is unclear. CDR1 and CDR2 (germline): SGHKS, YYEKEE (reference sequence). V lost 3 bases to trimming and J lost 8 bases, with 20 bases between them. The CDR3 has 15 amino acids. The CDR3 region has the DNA TGTGCCAGCAGCTCAATAGAACTATCGTCGGACGAAGCTTTCTTT. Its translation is CASSSIELSSDEAFF.

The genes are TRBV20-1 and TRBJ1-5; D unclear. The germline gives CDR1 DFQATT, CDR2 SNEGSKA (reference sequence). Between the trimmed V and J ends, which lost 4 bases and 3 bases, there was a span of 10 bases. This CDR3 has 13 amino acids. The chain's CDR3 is CSANTGDNQPQHF. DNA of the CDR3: TGCAGTGCTAATACGGGAGACAATCAGCCCCAGCATTTT.

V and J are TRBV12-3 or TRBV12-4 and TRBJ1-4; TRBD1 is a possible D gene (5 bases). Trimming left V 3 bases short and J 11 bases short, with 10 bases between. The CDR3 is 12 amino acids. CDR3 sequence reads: CASSLREGKLFF. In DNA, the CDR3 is TGTGCCAGCAGTTTGCGGGAGGGGAAACTGTTTTTT.

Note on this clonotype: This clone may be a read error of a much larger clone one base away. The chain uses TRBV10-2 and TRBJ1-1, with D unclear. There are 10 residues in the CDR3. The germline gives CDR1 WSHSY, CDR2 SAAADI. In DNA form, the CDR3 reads TGCGCCAGCAGTGAAAGTGAGGCTCTCTTT. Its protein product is CASSESEALF.

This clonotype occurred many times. The CDR3 protein is CASSRLVNTEAFF. The CDR3 DNA sequence: TGTGCCAGCAGCCGACTAGTGAACACTGAAGCTTTCTTT. The chain links TRBV7-2 to TRBJ1-1; unclear D gene. Germline loops: CDR1 SGHTA, CDR2 FQGNSA. V gave up 5 bases and J gave up 0 bases, with 7 bases separating them. The length of the CDR3 is 13 residues.

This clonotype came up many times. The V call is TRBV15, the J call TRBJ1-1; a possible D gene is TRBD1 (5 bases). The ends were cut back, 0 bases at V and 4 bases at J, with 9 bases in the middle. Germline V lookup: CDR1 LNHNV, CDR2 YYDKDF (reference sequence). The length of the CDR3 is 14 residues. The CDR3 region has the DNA TGTGCCACCAGCAGAGATCGGGGGGGCACTGAAGCTTTCTTT. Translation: CATSRDRGGTEAFF.

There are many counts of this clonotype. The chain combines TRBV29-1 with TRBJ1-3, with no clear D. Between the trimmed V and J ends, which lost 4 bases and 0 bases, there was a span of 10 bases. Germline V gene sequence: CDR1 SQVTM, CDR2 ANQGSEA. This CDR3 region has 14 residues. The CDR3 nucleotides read TGCAGCGTTGTCCCCCAACTCTCTGGAAACACCATATATTTT. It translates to CSVVPQLSGNTIYF. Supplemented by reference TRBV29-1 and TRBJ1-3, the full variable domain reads SAVISQKPSRDICQRGTSLTIQCQVDSQVTMMFWYRQQPGQSLTLIATANQGSEATYESGFVIDKFPISRPNLTFSTLTVSNMSPEDSSIYLCSVVPQLSGNTIYFGEGSWLTVV.

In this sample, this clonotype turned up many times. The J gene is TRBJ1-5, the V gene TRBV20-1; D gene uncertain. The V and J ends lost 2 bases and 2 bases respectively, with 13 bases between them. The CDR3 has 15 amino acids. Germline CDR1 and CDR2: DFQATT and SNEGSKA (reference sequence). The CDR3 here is CSARQVVGGNQPQHF. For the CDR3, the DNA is TGCAGTGCTAGACAGGTCGTGGGAGGCAATCAGCCCCAGCATTTT.

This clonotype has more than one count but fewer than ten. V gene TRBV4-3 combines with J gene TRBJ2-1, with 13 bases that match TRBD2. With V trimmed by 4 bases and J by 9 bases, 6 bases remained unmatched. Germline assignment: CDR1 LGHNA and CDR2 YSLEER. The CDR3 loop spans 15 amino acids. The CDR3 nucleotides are TGCGCCAGCAGCCGGGGACTAGCGGGATCTGGTGAGCAGTTCTTC. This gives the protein CASSRGLAGSGEQFF.

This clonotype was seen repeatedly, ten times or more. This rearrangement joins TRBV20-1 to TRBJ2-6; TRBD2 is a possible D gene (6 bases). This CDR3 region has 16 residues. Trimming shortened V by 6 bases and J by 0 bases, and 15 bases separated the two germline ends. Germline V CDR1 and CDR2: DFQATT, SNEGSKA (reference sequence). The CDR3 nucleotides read TGCAGTGCCCCAATCGGAGGGAACTCTGGGGCCAACGTCCTGACTTTC. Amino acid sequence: CSAPIGGNSGANVLTF.

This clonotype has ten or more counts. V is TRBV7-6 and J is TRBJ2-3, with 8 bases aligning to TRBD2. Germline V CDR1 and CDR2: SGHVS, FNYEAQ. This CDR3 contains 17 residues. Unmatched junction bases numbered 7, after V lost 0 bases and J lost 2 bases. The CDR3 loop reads CASSLAAGGQVTDTQYF. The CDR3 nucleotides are TGTGCCAGCAGCTTAGCGGCGGGAGGTCAGGTCACAGATACGCAGTATTTT. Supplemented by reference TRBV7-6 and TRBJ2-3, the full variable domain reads GAGVSQSPRYKVTKRGQDVALRCDPISGHVSLYWYRQALGQGPEFLTYFNYEAQQDKSGLPNDRFSAERPEGSISTLTIQRTEQRDSAMYRCASSLAAGGQVTDTQYFGPGTRLTVL.

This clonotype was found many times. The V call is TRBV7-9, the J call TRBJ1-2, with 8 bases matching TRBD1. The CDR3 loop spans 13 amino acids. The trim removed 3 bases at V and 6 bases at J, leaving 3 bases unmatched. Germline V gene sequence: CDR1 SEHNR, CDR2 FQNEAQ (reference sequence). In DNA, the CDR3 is TGTGCCAGCAGCTTGAAGACAGGGGATGGCTACACCTTC. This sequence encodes CASSLKTGDGYTF. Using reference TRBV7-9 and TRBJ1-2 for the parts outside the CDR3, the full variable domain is DTGVSQNPRHKITKRGQNVTFRCDPISEHNRLYWYRQTLGQGPEFLTYFQNEAQLEKSRLLSDRFSAERPKGSFSTLEIQRTEQGDSAMYLCASSLKTGDGYTFGSGTRLTVV.

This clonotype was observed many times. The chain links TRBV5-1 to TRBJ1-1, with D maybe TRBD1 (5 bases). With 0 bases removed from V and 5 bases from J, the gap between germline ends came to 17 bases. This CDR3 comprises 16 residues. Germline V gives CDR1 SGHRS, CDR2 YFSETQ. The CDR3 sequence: CASSLGQMWSGTEAFF. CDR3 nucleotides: TGCGCCAGCAGCTTGGGACAGATGTGGTCTGGGACTGAAGCTTTCTTT.

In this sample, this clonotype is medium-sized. CDR3 DNA: TGCGCCAGCAGCCAAGATTTAGCGTCGGATACGCAGTATTTT. Amino acids: CASSQDLASDTQYF. This rearrangement joins TRBV4-3 to TRBJ2-3; D is perhaps TRBD2 (5 bases). The ends were cut back, 0 bases at V and 6 bases at J, with 10 bases in the middle. The CDR3 sequence is 14 residues long. Germline CDR1 LGHNA, CDR2 YSLEER.

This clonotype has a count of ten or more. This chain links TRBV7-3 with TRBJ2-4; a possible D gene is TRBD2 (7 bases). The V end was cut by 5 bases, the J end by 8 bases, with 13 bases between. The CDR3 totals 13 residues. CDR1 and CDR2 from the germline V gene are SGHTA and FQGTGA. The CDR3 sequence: CASSPGAGDIQYF. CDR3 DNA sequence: TGTGCCAGCAGCCCGGGGGCGGGAGACATTCAGTACTTC.

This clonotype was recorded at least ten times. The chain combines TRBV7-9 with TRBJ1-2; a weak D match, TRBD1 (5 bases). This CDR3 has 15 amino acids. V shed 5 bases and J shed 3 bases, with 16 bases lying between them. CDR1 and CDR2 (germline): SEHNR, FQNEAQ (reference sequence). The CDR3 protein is CASSQWGGDDYGYTF. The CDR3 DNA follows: TGTGCCAGCAGCCAATGGGGGGGAGATGACTATGGCTACACCTTC.